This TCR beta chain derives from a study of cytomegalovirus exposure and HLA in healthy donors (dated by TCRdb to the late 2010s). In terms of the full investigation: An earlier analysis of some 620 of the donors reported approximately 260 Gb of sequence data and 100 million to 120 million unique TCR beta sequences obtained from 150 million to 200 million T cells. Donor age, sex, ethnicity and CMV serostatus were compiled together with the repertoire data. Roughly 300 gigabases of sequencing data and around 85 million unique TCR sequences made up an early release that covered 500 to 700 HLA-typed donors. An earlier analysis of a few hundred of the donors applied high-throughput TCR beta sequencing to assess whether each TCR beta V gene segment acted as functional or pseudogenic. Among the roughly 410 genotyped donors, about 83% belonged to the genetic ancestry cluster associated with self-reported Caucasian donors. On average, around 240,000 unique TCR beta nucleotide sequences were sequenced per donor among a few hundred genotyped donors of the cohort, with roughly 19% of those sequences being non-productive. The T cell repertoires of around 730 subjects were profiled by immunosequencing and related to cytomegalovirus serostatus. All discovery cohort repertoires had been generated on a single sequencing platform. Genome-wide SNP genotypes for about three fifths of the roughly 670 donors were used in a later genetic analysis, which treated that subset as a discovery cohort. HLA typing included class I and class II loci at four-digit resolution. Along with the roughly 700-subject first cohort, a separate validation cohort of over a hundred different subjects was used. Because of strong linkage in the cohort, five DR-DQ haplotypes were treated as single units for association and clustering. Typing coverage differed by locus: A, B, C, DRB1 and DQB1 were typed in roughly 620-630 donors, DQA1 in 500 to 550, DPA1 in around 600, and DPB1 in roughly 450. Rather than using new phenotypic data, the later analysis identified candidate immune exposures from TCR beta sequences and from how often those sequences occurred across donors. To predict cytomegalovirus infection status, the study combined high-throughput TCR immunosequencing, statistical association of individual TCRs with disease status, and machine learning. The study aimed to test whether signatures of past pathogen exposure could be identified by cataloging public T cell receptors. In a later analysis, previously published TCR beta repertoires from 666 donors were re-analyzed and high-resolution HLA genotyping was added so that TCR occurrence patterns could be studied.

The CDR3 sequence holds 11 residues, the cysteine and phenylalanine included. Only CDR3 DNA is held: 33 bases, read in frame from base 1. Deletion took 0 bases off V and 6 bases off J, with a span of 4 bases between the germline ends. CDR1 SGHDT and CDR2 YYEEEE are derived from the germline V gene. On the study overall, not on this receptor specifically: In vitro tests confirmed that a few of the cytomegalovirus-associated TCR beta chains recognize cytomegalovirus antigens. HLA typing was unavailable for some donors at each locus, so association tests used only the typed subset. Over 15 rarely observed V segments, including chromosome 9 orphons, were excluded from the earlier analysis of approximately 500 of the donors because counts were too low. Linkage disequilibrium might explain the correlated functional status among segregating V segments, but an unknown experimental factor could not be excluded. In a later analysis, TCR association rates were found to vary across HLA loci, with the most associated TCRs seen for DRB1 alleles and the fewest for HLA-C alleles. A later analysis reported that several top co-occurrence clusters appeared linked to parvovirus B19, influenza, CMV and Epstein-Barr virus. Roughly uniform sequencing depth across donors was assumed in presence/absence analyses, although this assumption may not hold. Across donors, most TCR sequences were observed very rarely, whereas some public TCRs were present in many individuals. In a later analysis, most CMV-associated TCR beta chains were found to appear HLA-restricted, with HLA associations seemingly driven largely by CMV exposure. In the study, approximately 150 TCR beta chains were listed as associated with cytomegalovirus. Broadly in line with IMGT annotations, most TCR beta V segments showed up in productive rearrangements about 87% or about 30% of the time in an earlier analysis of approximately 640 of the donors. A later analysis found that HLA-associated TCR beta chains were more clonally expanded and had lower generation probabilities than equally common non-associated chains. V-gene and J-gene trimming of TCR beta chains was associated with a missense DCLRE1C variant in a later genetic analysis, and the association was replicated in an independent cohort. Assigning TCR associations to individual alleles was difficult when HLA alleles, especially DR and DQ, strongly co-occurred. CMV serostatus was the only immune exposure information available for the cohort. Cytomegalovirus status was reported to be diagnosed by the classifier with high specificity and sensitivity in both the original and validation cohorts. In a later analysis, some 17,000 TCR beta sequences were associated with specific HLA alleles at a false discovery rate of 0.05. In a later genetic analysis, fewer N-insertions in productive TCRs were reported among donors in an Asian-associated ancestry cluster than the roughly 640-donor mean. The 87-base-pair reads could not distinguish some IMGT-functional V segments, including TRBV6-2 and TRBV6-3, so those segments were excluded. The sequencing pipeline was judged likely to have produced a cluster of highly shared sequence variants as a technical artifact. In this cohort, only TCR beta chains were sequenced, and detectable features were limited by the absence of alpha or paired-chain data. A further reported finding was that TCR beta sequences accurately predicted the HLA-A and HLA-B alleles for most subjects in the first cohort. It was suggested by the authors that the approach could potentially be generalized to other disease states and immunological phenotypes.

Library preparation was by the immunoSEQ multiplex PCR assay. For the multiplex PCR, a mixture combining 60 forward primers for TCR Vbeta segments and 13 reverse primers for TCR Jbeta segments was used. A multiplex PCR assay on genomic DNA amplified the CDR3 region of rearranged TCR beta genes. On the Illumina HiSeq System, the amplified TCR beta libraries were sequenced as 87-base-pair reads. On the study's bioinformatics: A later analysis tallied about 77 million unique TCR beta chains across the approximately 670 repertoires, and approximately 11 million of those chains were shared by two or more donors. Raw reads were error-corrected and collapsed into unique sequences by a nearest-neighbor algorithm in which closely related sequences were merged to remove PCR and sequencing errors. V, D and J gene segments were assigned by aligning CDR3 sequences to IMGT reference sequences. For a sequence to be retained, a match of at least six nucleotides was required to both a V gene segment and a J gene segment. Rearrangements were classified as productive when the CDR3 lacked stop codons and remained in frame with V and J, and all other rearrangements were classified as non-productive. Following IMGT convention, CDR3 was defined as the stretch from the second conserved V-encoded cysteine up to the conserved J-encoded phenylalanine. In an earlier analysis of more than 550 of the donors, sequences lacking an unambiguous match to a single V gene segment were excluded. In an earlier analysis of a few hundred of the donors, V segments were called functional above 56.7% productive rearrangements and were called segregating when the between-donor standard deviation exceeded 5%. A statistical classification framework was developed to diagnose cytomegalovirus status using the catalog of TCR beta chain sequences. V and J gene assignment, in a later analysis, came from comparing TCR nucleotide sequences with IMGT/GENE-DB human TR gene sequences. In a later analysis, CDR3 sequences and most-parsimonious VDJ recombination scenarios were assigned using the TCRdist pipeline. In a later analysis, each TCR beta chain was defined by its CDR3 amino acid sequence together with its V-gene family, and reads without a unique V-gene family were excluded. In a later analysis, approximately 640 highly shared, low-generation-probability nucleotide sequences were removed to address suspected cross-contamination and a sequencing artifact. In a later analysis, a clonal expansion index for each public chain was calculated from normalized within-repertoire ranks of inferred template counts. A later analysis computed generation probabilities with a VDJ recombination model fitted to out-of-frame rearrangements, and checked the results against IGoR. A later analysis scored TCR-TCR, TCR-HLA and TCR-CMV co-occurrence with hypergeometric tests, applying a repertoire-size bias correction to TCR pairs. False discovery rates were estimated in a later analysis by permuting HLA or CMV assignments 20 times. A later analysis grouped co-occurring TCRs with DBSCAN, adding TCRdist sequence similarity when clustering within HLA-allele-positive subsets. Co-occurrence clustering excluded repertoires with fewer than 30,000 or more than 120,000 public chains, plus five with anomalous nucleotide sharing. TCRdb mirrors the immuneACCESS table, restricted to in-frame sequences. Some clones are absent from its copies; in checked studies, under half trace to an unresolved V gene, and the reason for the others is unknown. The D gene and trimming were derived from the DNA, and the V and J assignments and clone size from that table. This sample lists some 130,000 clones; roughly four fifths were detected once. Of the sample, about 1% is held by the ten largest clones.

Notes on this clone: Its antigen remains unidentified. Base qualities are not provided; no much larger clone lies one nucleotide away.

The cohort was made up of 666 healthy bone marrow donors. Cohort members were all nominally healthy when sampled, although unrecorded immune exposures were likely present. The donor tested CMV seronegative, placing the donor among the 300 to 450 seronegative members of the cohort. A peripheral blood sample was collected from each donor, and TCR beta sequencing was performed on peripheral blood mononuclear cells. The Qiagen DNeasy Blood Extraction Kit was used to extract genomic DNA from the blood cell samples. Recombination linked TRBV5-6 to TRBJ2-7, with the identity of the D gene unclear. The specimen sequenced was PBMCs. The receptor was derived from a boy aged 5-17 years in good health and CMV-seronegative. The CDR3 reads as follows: CASSLALEQYF. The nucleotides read TGTGCCAGCAGCTTGGCCCTCGAGCAGTACTTC.